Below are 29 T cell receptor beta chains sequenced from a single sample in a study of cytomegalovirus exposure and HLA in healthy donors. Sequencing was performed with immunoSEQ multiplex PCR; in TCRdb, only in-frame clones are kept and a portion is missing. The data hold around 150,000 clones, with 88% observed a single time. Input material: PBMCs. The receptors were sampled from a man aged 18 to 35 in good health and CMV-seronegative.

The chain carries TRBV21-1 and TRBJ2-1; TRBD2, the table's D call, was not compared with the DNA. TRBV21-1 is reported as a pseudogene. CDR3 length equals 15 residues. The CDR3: CASSKSSGRTNEQFF. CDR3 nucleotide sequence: TGTGCCAGCAGCAAAAGTAGCGGGAGGACCAATGAGCAGTTCTTC.

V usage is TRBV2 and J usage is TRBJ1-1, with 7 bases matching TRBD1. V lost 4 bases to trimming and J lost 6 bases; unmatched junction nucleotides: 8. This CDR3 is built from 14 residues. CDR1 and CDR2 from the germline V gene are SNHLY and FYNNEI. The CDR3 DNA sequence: TGTGCCAGCAGTGGAATACAGGGGTTGGCTGAAGCTTTCTTT. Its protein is CASSGIQGLAEAFF.

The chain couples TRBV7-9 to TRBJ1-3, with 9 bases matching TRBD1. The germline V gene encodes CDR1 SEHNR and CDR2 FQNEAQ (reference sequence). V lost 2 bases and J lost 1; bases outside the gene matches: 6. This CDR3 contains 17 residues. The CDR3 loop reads CASSLPRDRASGNTIYF. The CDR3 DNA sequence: TGTGCCAGCAGCTTACCCCGGGACAGGGCATCTGGAAACACCATATATTTT.

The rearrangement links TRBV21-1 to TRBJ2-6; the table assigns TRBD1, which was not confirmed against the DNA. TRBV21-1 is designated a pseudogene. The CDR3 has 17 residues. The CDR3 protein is CANGTGGRLSGANVLTF. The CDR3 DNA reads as TGTGCCAATGGGACAGGGGGCCGCCTCTCTGGGGCCAACGTCCTGACTTTC.

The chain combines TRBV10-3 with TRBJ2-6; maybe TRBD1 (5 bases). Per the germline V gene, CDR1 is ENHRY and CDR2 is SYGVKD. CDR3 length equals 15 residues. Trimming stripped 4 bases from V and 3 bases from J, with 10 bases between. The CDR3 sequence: CAISGAGNGANVLTF. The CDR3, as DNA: TGTGCCATCAGTGGTGCAGGGAATGGGGCCAACGTCCTGACTTTC.

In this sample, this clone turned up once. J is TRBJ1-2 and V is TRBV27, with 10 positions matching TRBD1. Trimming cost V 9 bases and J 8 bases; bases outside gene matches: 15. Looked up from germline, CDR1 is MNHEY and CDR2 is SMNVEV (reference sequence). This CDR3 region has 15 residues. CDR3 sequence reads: CASSGTGDLGGGYTF. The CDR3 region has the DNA TGTGCCAGTTCCGGGACAGGGGACCTCGGAGGGGGCTACACCTTC.

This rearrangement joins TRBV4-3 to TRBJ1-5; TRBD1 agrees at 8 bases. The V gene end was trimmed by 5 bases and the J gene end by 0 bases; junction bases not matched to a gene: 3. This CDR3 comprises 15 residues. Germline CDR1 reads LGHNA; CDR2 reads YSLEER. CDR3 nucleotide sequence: TGCGCCAGCAGCGAACAGGGGGTTAGCAATCAGCCCCAGCATTTT. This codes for CASSEQGVSNQPQHF.

CDR3 amino acids: CASSIDKAGANVLTF. CDR3 DNA: TGTGCCAGCAGCATTGACAAAGCAGGGGCCAACGTCCTGACTTTC. The rearrangement links TRBV5-4 to TRBJ2-6, with D hard to call. The CDR3 extends over 15 amino acids. From germline, CDR1 is SGHNT and CDR2 YYREEE (reference sequence). V was trimmed by 4 bases and J by 4 bases, leaving 12 bases between them.

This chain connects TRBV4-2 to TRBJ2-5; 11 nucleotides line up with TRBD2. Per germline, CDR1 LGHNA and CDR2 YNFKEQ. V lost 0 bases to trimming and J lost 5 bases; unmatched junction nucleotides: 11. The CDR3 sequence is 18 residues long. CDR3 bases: TGTGCCAGCAGCCAAGATTGGCTAGCGGGAGGAACGCGGGAGACCCAGTACTTC. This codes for CASSQDWLAGGTRETQYF.

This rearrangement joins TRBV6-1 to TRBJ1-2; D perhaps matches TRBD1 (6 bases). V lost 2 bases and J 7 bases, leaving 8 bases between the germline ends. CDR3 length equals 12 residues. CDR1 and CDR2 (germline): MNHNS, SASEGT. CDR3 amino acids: CASSEQGSGYTF. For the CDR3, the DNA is TGTGCCAGCAGTGAACAGGGGTCTGGCTACACCTTC.

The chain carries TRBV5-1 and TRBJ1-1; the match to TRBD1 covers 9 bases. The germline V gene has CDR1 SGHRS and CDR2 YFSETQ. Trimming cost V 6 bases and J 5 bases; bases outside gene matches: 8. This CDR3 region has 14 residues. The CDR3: CASTSTGGETEAFF. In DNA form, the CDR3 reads TGCGCCAGCACCTCAACAGGGGGCGAAACTGAAGCTTTCTTT.

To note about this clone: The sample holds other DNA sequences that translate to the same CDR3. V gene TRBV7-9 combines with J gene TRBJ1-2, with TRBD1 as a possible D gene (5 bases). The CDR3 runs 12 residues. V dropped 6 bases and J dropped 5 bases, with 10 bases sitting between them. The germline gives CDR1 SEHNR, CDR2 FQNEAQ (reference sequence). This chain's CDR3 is CASSLGGYGYTF. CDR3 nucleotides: TGTGCCAGCAGTTTGGGGGGGTATGGCTACACCTTC.

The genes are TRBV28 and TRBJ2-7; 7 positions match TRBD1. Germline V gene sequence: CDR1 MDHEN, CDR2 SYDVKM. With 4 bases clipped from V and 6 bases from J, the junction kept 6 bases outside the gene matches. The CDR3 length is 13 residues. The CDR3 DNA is TGTGCCAGCAGTTGGGACACAGGGGCCGAGCAGTACGTC. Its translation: CASSWDTGAEQYV.

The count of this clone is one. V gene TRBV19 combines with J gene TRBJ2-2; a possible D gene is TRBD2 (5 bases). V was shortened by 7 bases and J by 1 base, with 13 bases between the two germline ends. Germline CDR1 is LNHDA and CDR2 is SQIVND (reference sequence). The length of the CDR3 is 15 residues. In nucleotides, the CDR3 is TGTGCCAGTACCTATCTCGGAGGGAACACCGGGGAGCTGTTTTTT. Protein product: CASTYLGGNTGELFF. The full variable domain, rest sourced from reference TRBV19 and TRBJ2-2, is DGGITQSPKYLFRKEGQNVTLSCEQNLNHDAMYWYRQDPGQGLRLIYYSQIVNDFQKGDIAEGYSVSREKKESFPLTVTSAQKNPTAFYLCASTYLGGNTGELFFGEGSRLTVL.

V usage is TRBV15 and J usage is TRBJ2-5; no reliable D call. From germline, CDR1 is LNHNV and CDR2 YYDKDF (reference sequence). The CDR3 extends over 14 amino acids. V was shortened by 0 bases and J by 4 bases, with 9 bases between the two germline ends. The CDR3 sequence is CATSRDAVGETQYF. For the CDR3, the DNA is TGTGCCACCAGCAGAGATGCAGTTGGAGAGACCCAGTACTTC.

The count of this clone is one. DNA for the CDR3: TGTGCCAGCAGTCACGGACTACCTCTCCAAGAGACCCAGTACTTC. It yields the protein CASSHGLPLQETQYF. The J gene is TRBJ2-5, the V gene TRBV28; perhaps TRBD2 as D (6 bases). The CDR3 consists of 15 residues. V was pared by 5 bases and J by 1 base, with 14 bases between. The germline gives CDR1 MDHEN, CDR2 SYDVKM.

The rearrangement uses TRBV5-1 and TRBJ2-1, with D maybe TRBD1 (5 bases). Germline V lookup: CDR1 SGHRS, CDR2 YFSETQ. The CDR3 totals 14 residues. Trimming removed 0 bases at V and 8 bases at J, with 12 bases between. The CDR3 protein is CASSLGGSADEQFF. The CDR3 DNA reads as TGCGCCAGCAGCTTGGGGGGCTCAGCCGATGAGCAGTTCTTC.

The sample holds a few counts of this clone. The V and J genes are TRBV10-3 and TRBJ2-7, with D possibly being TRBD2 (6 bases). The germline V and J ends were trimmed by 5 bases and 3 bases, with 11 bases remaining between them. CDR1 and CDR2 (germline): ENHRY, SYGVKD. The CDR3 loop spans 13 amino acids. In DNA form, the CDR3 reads TGTGCCATCAGTCCTCCGGGGGTCTACGAGCAGTACTTC. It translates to CAISPPGVYEQYF.

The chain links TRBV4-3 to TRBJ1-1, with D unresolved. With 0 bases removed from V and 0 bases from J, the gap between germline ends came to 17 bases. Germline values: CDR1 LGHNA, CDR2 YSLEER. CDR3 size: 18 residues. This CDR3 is CASSQDARGPAMNTEAFF. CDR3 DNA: TGCGCCAGCAGCCAAGATGCGAGAGGCCCGGCTATGAACACTGAAGCTTTCTTT.

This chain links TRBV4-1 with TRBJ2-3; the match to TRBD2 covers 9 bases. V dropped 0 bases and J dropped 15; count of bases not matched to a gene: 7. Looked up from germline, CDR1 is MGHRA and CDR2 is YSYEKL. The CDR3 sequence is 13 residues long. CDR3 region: CASSQDWETSGYF. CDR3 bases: TGCGCCAGCAGCCAAGATTGGGAGACTAGCGGTTATTTT.

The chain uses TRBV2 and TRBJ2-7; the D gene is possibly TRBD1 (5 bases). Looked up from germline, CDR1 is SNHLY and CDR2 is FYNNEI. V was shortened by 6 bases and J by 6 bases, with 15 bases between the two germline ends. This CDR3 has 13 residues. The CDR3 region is CASRNRQLSEQYV. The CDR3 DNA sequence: TGTGCCAGCAGAAACCGACAGCTGTCCGAGCAGTACGTC.

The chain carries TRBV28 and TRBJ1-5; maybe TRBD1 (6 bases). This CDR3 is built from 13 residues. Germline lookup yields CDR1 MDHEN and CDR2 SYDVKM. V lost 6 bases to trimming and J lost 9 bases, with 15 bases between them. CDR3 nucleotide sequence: TGTGCCAGCAGCCGTTACAGGGACGGGCCCCAGCATTTT. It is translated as CASSRYRDGPQHF.

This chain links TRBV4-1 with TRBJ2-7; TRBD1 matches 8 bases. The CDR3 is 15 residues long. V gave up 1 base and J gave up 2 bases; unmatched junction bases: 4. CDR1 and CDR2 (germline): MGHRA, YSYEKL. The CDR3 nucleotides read TGCGCCAGCAGCCAAGCCGGGACAGGAGCCTACGAGCAGTACGTC. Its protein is CASSQAGTGAYEQYV.

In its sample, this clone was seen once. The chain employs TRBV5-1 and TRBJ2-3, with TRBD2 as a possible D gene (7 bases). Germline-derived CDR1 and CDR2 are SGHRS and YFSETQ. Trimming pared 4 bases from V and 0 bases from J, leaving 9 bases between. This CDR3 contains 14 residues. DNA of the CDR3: TGCGCCAGCAGCAGGGGGGGAAGCACAGATACGCAGTATTTT. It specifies CASSRGGSTDTQYF.

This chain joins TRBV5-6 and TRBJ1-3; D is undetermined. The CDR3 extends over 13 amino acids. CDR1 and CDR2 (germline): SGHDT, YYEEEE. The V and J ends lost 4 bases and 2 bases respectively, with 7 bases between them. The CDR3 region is CASSPPAGNTIYF. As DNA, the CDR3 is TGTGCCAGCAGCCCCCCCGCTGGAAACACCATATATTTT.

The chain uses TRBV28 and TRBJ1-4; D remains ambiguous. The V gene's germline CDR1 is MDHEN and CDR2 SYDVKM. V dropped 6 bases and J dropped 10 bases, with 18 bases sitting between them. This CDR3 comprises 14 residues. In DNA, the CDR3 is TGTGCCAGCAGCCCCCCGGGGTTTGGCGGAAAACTGTTTTTT. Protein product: CASSPPGFGGKLFF.

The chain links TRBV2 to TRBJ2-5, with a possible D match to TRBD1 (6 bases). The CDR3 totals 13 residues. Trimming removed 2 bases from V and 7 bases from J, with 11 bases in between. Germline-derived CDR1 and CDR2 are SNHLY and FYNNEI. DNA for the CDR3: TGTGCCAGCAGTGAAAGCGCCAGGGGGACCCAGTACTTC. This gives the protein CASSESARGTQYF. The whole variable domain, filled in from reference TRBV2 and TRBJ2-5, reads EPEVTQTPSHQVTQMGQEVILRCVPISNHLYFYWYRQILGQKVEFLVSFYNNEISEKSEIFDDQFSVERPDGSNFTLKIRSTKLEDSAMYFCASSESARGTQYFGPGTRLLVL.

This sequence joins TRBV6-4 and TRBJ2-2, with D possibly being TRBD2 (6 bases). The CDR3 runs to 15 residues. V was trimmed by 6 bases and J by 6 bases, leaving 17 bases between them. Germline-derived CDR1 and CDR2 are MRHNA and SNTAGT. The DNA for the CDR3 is TGTGCCAGCAGCCCTTCTATGGGGAGGTCCGGGGAGCTGTTTTTT. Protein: CASSPSMGRSGELFF.

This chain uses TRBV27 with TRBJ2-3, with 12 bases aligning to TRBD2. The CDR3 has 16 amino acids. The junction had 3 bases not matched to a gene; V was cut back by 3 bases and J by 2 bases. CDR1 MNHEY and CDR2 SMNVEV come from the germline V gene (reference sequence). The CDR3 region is CASSFGTSGYTDTQYF. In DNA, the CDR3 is TGTGCCAGCAGTTTTGGGACTAGCGGGTACACAGATACGCAGTATTTT.